These 15 T cell receptor beta chains were sequenced from one sample in a study of T cell responses to AZD1222 COVID-19 vaccine. Clones were sequenced by immunoSEQ multiplex PCR, and TCRdb holds only the in-frame ones, with some missing. The sample shows 90,000 to 120,000 clones, approximately 90% of them seen only once. Sequenced material: peripheral blood, taken 28 days after the second AZD1222 dose. These receptor sequences come from an adult who received the AZD1222 COVID-19 vaccine.

V and J are TRBV30 and TRBJ2-2; D is unclear. There are 14 residues in the CDR3. V was pared by 5 bases and J by 0 bases, with 10 bases between. Germline CDR1 GTSNPN, CDR2 SVGIG (reference sequence). The CDR3 loop reads CAWARTANTGELFF. DNA for the CDR3: TGTGCCTGGGCCCGGACGGCGAACACCGGGGAGCTGTTTTTT.

J is TRBJ2-5 and V is TRBV7-9, with unresolved D. This CDR3 has 15 amino acids. Germline lookup yields CDR1 SEHNR and CDR2 FQNEAQ (reference sequence). V lost 3 bases, J lost 9 bases, and 20 bases lay in between. The CDR3 sequence is CASSFMKDPSRSQYF. The CDR3 DNA reads as TGTGCCAGCAGCTTCATGAAAGACCCGTCCCGGTCCCAGTACTTC.

The V and J genes are TRBV19 and TRBJ1-4, with 9 positions matching TRBD1. The germline gives CDR1 LNHDA, CDR2 SQIVND (reference sequence). This CDR3 comprises 14 residues. V gave up 5 bases and J gave up 8 bases; unmatched junction bases: 6. CDR3 sequence reads: CASSVQGAREKLFF. CDR3 sequence (DNA): TGTGCCAGTAGTGTACAGGGGGCAAGAGAAAAACTGTTTTTT.

V is TRBV6-5 and J is TRBJ1-6; the D gene is possibly TRBD1 (5 bases). This CDR3 is built from 13 residues. CDR1 is MNHEY and CDR2 is SVGAGI in the germline V gene. Trimming cost V 2 bases and J 7 bases, with 6 bases left between them. The CDR3 DNA reads TGTGCCAGCAGTTACCCAGGGAATTCACCCCTCCACTTT. Its translation is CASSYPGNSPLHF.

This rearrangement joins TRBV14 to TRBJ2-2, with D possibly matching TRBD2 (6 bases). Trimming removed 5 bases from V and 7 bases from J, with 23 bases in between. The CDR3 is 17 residues long. Per germline, CDR1 SGHDN and CDR2 FVKESK. CDR3 DNA: TGTGCCAGCAGCAGAGGCGTTGGAGGGACTTCGCACGGGGAGCTGTTTTTT. Its translation is CASSRGVGGTSHGELFF. The full variable domain, completed using reference TRBV14 and TRBJ2-2, is EAGVTQFPSHSVIEKGQTVTLRCDPISGHDNLYWYRRVMGKEIKFLLHFVKESKQDESGMPNNRFLAERTGGTYSTLKVQPAELEDSGVYFCASSRGVGGTSHGELFFGEGSRLTVL.

Only one count was recorded for this clone. The V call is TRBV4-1, the J call TRBJ1-5; the D gene is possibly TRBD1 (5 bases). Between the trimmed V and J ends, which lost 5 bases and 7 bases, there was a span of 15 bases. Germline V lookup: CDR1 MGHRA, CDR2 YSYEKL. The length of the CDR3 is 14 residues. The CDR3 sequence is CASSSRFGGQPQHF. The CDR3 DNA is TGCGCCAGCAGCTCCCGTTTCGGGGGACAGCCCCAGCATTTT.

The table lists this clone with a count of one. The genes are TRBV11-2 and TRBJ1-6; D call uncertain. Germline CDR1 and CDR2: SGHAT and FQNNGV. V was pared by 5 bases and J by 7 bases, with 12 bases between. CDR3 length: 14 amino acids. For the CDR3, the DNA is TGTGCCAGCAGCCCTCGTTTGGGGAATTCACCCCTCCACTTT. This translates into CASSPRLGNSPLHF.

The V gene is TRBV4-1, the J gene TRBJ1-1, with unresolved D. Per the germline V gene, CDR1 is MGHRA and CDR2 is YSYEKL. Trimming removed 0 bases from V and 4 bases from J, with 12 bases in between. The CDR3 contains 15 residues. The CDR3 protein is CASSQEHDKGTEAFF. In DNA form, the CDR3 reads TGCGCCAGCAGCCAAGAGCACGACAAGGGCACTGAAGCTTTCTTT.

The chain links TRBV12-3 or TRBV12-4 to TRBJ1-1; D is ambiguous. The CDR3 totals 12 residues. V was clipped by 8 bases and J by 1 base, with 8 bases between them. This CDR3 is CASGLRNTEAFF. CDR3 nucleotides: TGTGCCAGCGGGCTAAGGAACACTGAAGCTTTCTTT.

The J gene is TRBJ1-1, the V gene TRBV5-1, with a possible D match to TRBD1 (6 bases). Per germline, CDR1 SGHRS and CDR2 YFSETQ. CDR3 length: 14 residues. V gave up 2 bases and J gave up 1 base, with 9 bases separating them. The chain's CDR3 is CASSFTGWNTEAFF. CDR3 bases: TGCGCCAGCAGCTTTACAGGGTGGAACACTGAAGCTTTCTTT.

The chain has TRBV29-1 and TRBJ2-1, with 10 bases fitting TRBD2. Germline trimming cut 7 bases from V and 0 bases from J; bases unmatched to any gene: 6. The CDR3 runs to 15 residues. Per germline, CDR1 SQVTM and CDR2 ANQGSEA. CDR3 in amino acids: CSERLAGSSYNEQFF. CDR3 bases: TGCAGCGAGCGACTAGCGGGTAGCTCCTACAATGAGCAGTTCTTC.

The V gene is TRBV7-9, the J gene TRBJ1-2; 10 bases align to TRBD1. In germline, CDR1 is SEHNR, CDR2 FQNEAQ (reference sequence). V lost 4 bases, J lost 6 bases, and 8 bases stayed unmatched. The CDR3 sequence is 15 residues long. CDR3 nucleotides: TGTGCCAGCAGCTCGGGGACCGGGACAGGGGATGGCTACACCTTC. It encodes CASSSGTGTGDGYTF.

The chain links TRBV29-1 to TRBJ1-1; D is ambiguous. V was clipped by 7 bases and J by 0 bases, with 18 bases between them. Germline V lookup: CDR1 SQVTM, CDR2 ANQGSEA. The CDR3 totals 15 residues. CDR3 in DNA: TGCAGCGCCATAGGACGAGGATTAGTGAACACTGAAGCTTTCTTT. This codes for CSAIGRGLVNTEAFF.

The chain carries TRBV6-2 or TRBV6-3 and TRBJ1-1, with a weak D call TRBD1 (5 bases). This CDR3 region has 13 residues. Trimming left V 2 bases short and J 2 bases short, with 6 bases between. CDR1 is MNHEY and CDR2 is SVGEGT in the germline V gene. This CDR3 is CASSYGDNTEAFF. The CDR3 DNA follows: TGTGCCAGCAGTTACGGGGACAACACTGAAGCTTTCTTT.

In its sample, this clone was seen once. The chain couples TRBV7-9 to TRBJ2-7; D unresolved. V lost 5 bases, J lost 3 bases, and 11 bases lay in between. Germline CDR1 reads SEHNR; CDR2 reads FQNEAQ (reference sequence). The CDR3 length is 13 residues. This chain's CDR3 is CASSPPSNYEQYF. CDR3 DNA sequence: TGTGCCAGCAGCCCTCCTTCCAACTACGAGCAGTACTTC.